The 32 T cell receptor beta chains listed next were all sequenced from one sample in a study of T cells after somatic rescue of genetic block. Some clones are missing from TCRdb's copy, which holds only in-frame ones; the method was immunoSEQ multiplex PCR. The sample comprises more than 13,000 clones, just over 70% of which are singletons, and roughly 30% rests with the top ten. Sequencing was carried out using peripheral blood mononuclear cells (PBMCs). The source is a man aged 18 to 29.

This chain links TRBV11-3 with TRBJ2-1; TRBD2 agrees at 11 bases. From germline, CDR1 is SGHNT and CDR2 YENEEA. The CDR3 has 16 amino acids. The J segment lost 7 bases and the V segment lost 5 bases, leaving 10 bases of the junction unmatched. The chain's CDR3 is CASSVSGTSGRNEQFF. The CDR3 nucleotides are TGTGCCAGCAGCGTATCCGGGACTAGCGGTAGAAATGAGCAGTTCTTC. Supplemented by reference TRBV11-3 and TRBJ2-1, the full variable domain reads EAGVVQSPRYKIIEKKQPVAFWCNPISGHNTLYWYLQNLGQGPELLIRYENEEAVDDSQLPKDRFSAERLKGVDSTLKIQPAELGDSAVYLCASSVSGTSGRNEQFFGPGTRLTVL.

V gene TRBV6-5 combines with J gene TRBJ1-1; D is unresolved. The CDR3 length is 14 residues. Germline V CDR1 and CDR2: MNHEY, SVGAGI. V dropped 6 bases and J dropped 0 bases, with 11 bases sitting between them. Here the CDR3 reads CASSFSSLNTEAFF. The CDR3 coding sequence is TGTGCCAGCAGCTTTTCTTCACTGAACACTGAAGCTTTCTTT.

Only a few counts were recorded for this clone. The J gene is TRBJ1-6, the V gene TRBV18; no firm D call. Germline V CDR1 and CDR2: KGHSH, LQKENI. Trimming stripped 3 bases from V and 9 bases from J, with 9 bases between. The CDR3 covers 13 residues. The CDR3 bases are TGTGCCAGCTCACCCGGGGTTGGTTCACCCCTCCACTTT. Protein product: CASSPGVGSPLHF.

V is TRBV10-3 and J is TRBJ2-2; D is possibly TRBD1 or TRBD2 (7 bases each). The CDR3 sequence is 16 residues long. Trimming removed 8 bases from V and 4 bases from J, with 20 bases in between. Germline V gene data show CDR1 as ENHRY and CDR2 as SYGVKD. The CDR3 bases are TGTGCCATCCCTCAGGGGGAGGGGGCCTCCACCGGGGAGCTGTTTTTT. This codes for CAIPQGEGASTGELFF.

The rearrangement joins TRBV30 to TRBJ2-7; 7 bases match TRBD2. The germline CDR1 and CDR2 sequences are GTSNPN and SVGIG (reference sequence). The trim removed 1 base at V and 0 bases at J, leaving 9 bases unmatched. This CDR3 has 16 residues. The CDR3 nucleotides are TGTGCCTGGAGTGACCCCCGGGGGGTGAGCTCCTACGAGCAGTACTTC. Residues: CAWSDPRGVSSYEQYF.

The rearrangement links TRBV30 to TRBJ1-2; D gene unclear. Per germline, CDR1 GTSNPN and CDR2 SVGIG (reference sequence). Trimming took off 2 bases at V and 2 bases at J, with 12 bases between the two ends. This CDR3 has 14 amino acids. CDR3 amino acids: CAWSLSTWNYGYTF. The CDR3 DNA reads as TGTGCCTGGAGTTTATCTACTTGGAACTATGGCTACACCTTC.

This clone was picked up a small number of times. The rearrangement joins TRBV19 to TRBJ1-2; possibly TRBD1 for D (5 bases). With 0 bases removed from V and 7 bases from J, the gap between germline ends came to 12 bases. CDR1 is LNHDA and CDR2 is SQIVND in the germline V gene (reference sequence). This CDR3 has 14 residues. The CDR3 reads CASSIEGQGRGYTF. The CDR3 DNA is TGTGCCAGTAGTATAGAAGGGCAGGGTCGTGGCTACACCTTC.

The chain employs TRBV11-2 and TRBJ2-7; 9 bases align to TRBD1. V trimming: 0 bases; J trimming: 4 bases; junction bases outside the gene matches: 4. The CDR3 length is 15 residues. Germline-derived CDR1 and CDR2 are SGHAT and FQNNGV. The chain's CDR3 is CASSLDGTGLYEQYF. CDR3 in DNA: TGTGCCAGCAGCTTAGATGGGACAGGGCTTTACGAGCAGTACTTC. The full variable domain, its missing parts supplied by reference TRBV11-2 and TRBJ2-7, is EAGVAQSPRYKIIEKRQSVAFWCNPISGHATLYWYQQILGQGPKLLIQFQNNGVVDDSQLPKDRFSAERLKGVDSTLKIQPAKLEDSAVYLCASSLDGTGLYEQYFGPGTRLTVT.

By frequency in the sample, this clone is medium-sized. The chain couples TRBV7-3 to TRBJ2-3; D may be TRBD2 (5 bases). Trimming took off 5 bases at V and 3 bases at J, with 9 bases between the two ends. Germline V gives CDR1 SGHTA, CDR2 FQGTGA. There are 13 residues in the CDR3. The CDR3 loop is CASSPRETDTQYF. The CDR3, as DNA: TGTGCCAGCAGCCCCCGGGAAACAGATACGCAGTATTTT.

The chain has TRBV9 and TRBJ1-5; the D is unclear. Germline V gene lookup returns CDR1 SGDLS and CDR2 YYNGEE. There are 14 residues in the CDR3. V lost 4 bases to trimming and J lost 3 bases, with 11 bases between them. The CDR3 sequence: CASSPLEHNQPQHF. Written as DNA, the CDR3 is TGTGCCAGCAGCCCCCTCGAGCACAATCAGCCCCAGCATTTT.

This chain uses TRBV5-6 with TRBJ1-4, with D possibly TRBD1 on 5 matching bases. CDR1 is SGHDT, CDR2 YYEEEE, per germline. The CDR3 totals 17 residues. Deletions cut 4 bases from V and 7 bases from J, with 23 bases between. The CDR3 DNA follows: TGTGCCAGCAGCCCACCTAGACTTTTAGGGGCGCGTGAAAAACTGTTTTTT. Translated: CASSPPRLLGAREKLFF. The complete variable domain, with remaining parts taken from reference TRBV5-6 and TRBJ1-4, reads DAGVTQSPTHLIKTRGQQVTLRCSPKSGHDTVSWYQQALGQGPQFIFQYYEEEERQRGNFPDRFSGHQFPNYSSELNVNALLLGDSALYLCASSPPRLLGAREKLFFGSGTQLSVL.

The chain recombines TRBV28 with TRBJ2-1; TRBD2 matches at 14 bases. The CDR3 sequence is 16 residues long. Trimming removed 7 bases from V and 8 bases from J; junction bases left unmatched: 10. Germline CDR1 is MDHEN and CDR2 is SYDVKM. The CDR3: CASTRLGTSGSYEQFF. The CDR3 nucleotides read TGTGCCAGCACACGACTGGGGACTAGCGGGAGCTATGAGCAGTTCTTC.

The V gene is TRBV4-1, the J gene TRBJ2-7; 7 nucleotides match TRBD2. The CDR3 contains 16 residues. Germline V CDR1 and CDR2: MGHRA, YSYEKL. After removal of 0 bases from V and 2 bases from J, the junction contained 7 bases not matched to a gene. The CDR3 is CASSQETTGLPYEQYF. Here the CDR3 DNA reads TGCGCCAGCAGCCAAGAGACTACGGGACTACCCTACGAGCAGTACTTC.

This clone has more than one count but fewer than ten. The CDR3 region has the DNA TGTGCCAGCAGTTCTAACAGGGGTTCGGGTGAAAAACTGTTTTTT. Translated: CASSSNRGSGEKLFF. The chain joins TRBV7-9 to TRBJ1-4; 7 nucleotides line up with TRBD1. The trim removed 6 bases at V and 7 bases at J, leaving 11 bases unmatched. This CDR3 has 15 residues. The germline CDR1 and CDR2 sequences are SEHNR and FQNEAQ (reference sequence).

This clone has a handful of counts. Its ends do not fully match the called genes, so a read error is possible. The chain has TRBV7-7 and TRBJ2-5, with 10 bases aligning to TRBD1. Germline V CDR1 and CDR2: SSHAT, FNYEAQ (reference sequence). The CDR3 extends over 15 amino acids. CDR3 sequence (DNA): TGTGCTAGCAGCCCCGATGGGACAGGGGTCGAGACCCAGTACTTC. Protein sequence: CASSPDGTGVETQYF. Based on the CDR3 plus reference TRBV7-7 and TRBJ2-5, the full variable domain is GAGVSQSPRYKVTKRGQDVTLRCDPISSHATLYWYQQALGQGPEFLTYFNYEAQPDKSGLPSDRFSAERPEGSISTLTIQRTEQRDSAMYRCASSPDGTGVETQYFGPGTRLLVL.

The chain combines TRBV5-1 with TRBJ2-1; 7 positions match TRBD1. Looked up from germline, CDR1 is SGHRS and CDR2 is YFSETQ. The CDR3 extends over 11 amino acids. Unmatched junction bases numbered 3, after V lost 4 bases and J lost 11 bases. The CDR3 nucleotides are TGCGCCAGCAGCAACAGGGGCCAGCAGTTCTTC. Translating gives CASSNRGQQFF.

CDR3 residues: CASRDSRQGATQYF. CDR3 bases: TGTGCCAGCAGGGATTCTAGACAGGGAGCGACGCAGTATTTT. The chain has TRBV6-5 and TRBJ2-3; 7 bases are shared with TRBD1. The germline gives CDR1 MNHEY, CDR2 SVGAGI. With 6 bases clipped from V and 9 bases from J, the junction kept 12 bases outside the gene matches. There are 14 residues in the CDR3.

This clone appeared once. The chain combines TRBV14 with TRBJ2-5, with D tentatively TRBD2 (6 bases). Deletions cut 1 base from V and 4 bases from J, with 7 bases between. In germline, CDR1 is SGHDN, CDR2 FVKESK. CDR3 size: 13 residues. CDR3 sequence: CASSQGRGETQYF. CDR3 in DNA: TGTGCCAGCAGCCAAGGGAGGGGAGAGACCCAGTACTTC.

The genes are TRBV27 and TRBJ1-3, with TRBD1 as a possible D gene (6 bases). The CDR3 is 16 amino acids. Germline CDR1 is MNHEY and CDR2 is SMNVEV (reference sequence). Trimming took off 2 bases at V and 3 bases at J, with 14 bases between the two ends. CDR3 DNA: TGTGCCAGCAGTTTAAGGGCCGGGACAAGTGGAAACACCATATATTTT. Translating gives CASSLRAGTSGNTIYF.

The chain couples TRBV30 to TRBJ2-7, with TRBD1 matching 8 bases. The CDR3 has 17 residues. Germline V gene sequence: CDR1 GTSNPN, CDR2 SVGIG (reference sequence). V lost 0 bases, J lost 2 bases, and 12 bases stayed unmatched. The CDR3 sequence: CAWSVIRAGGNTYEQYF. The CDR3 DNA follows: TGTGCCTGGAGTGTTATTAGGGCAGGGGGCAACACCTACGAGCAGTACTTC.

V and J are TRBV10-3 and TRBJ2-3; D might be TRBD2 (6 bases). Germline assignment: CDR1 ENHRY and CDR2 SYGVKD. V was cut by 6 bases and J by 0 bases, with 7 bases left in between. CDR3 length: 13 residues. The CDR3, as DNA: TGTGCCATCAGCGGGACTAGCACAGATACGCAGTATTTT. Encoded protein: CAISGTSTDTQYF.

This chain joins TRBV15 and TRBJ2-5, with 8 bases identical to TRBD2. CDR3 size: 14 residues. Trimming took 6 bases from V and 1 from J; bases not matched to a gene: 4. Germline CDR1 reads LNHNV; CDR2 reads YYDKDF (reference sequence). In DNA form, the CDR3 reads TGTGCCACCAGAGAACGGGGGGGCCAAGAGACCCAGTACTTC. Its translation is CATRERGGQETQYF.

The J gene is TRBJ2-1, the V gene TRBV18; no firm D call. Deletions cut 6 bases from V and 9 bases from J, with 15 bases between. This CDR3 region has 13 residues. CDR1 is KGHSH, CDR2 LQKENI, per germline. The CDR3 sequence: CASSPSNSGEQFF. For the CDR3, the DNA is TGTGCCAGCTCCCCTTCAAATTCGGGTGAGCAGTTCTTC.

This rearrangement joins TRBV5-6 to TRBJ2-7, with TRBD1 identical over 9 bases. CDR1 is SGHDT and CDR2 is YYEEEE in the germline V gene. V gave up 3 bases and J gave up 2 bases; unmatched junction bases: 6. CDR3 length equals 15 residues. CDR3: CASSSPGQGTYEQYF. DNA for the CDR3: TGTGCCAGCAGCTCGCCGGGACAGGGTACCTACGAGCAGTACTTC.

This chain connects TRBV29-1 to TRBJ2-1; TRBD2 agrees at 7 bases. V shed 5 bases, J shed 5 bases, and the junction held 15 bases outside the gene matches. This CDR3 has 16 amino acids. The V gene's germline CDR1 is SQVTM and CDR2 ANQGSEA. CDR3 sequence (DNA): TGCAGCGTTCGACGATGGGGAGGGAGAGGGAACAATGAGCAGTTCTTC. Translation gives CSVRRWGGRGNNEQFF.

This clone is medium-sized (0.01 to 0.1%) in the sample. The chain combines TRBV5-5 with TRBJ1-2, with a weak D call TRBD1 (6 bases). Germline V gene lookup returns CDR1 SGHKS and CDR2 YYEKEE (reference sequence). Trimming stripped 4 bases from V and 1 base from J, with 14 bases between. CDR3 length equals 15 residues. The CDR3 nucleotides are TGTGCCAGCAGCCCATACAGGGTTCTTAACTATGGCTACACCTTC. Its translation: CASSPYRVLNYGYTF.

The chain uses TRBV11-2 and TRBJ2-4, with TRBD2 identical over 8 bases. Germline CDR1 is SGHAT and CDR2 is FQNNGV. The CDR3 is 15 residues long. The trim removed 0 bases at V and 9 bases at J, leaving 7 bases unmatched. CDR3 protein: CASSLDSGGLRIQYF. The CDR3 bases are TGTGCCAGCAGCTTAGATTCGGGGGGGCTACGCATTCAGTACTTC.

The CDR3 loop is CASSWTGEAFF. The CDR3 DNA sequence: TGCGCCAGCAGCTGGACAGGGGAAGCTTTCTTT. This chain connects TRBV10-2 to TRBJ1-1; 8 bases match TRBD1. Germline CDR1 is WSHSY and CDR2 is SAAADI. Unmatched junction bases numbered 2, after V lost 6 bases and J lost 8 bases. CDR3 length: 11 amino acids.

The chain uses TRBV7-9 and TRBJ2-2; D could derive from TRBD1 or TRBD2 (5 bases each). With 3 bases removed from V and 5 bases from J, the gap between germline ends came to 13 bases. Germline V gene sequence: CDR1 SEHNR, CDR2 FQNEAQ (reference sequence). CDR3 length: 15 amino acids. The CDR3 sequence is CASSFGQGETGELFF. CDR3 bases: TGTGCCAGCAGCTTCGGACAAGGGGAGACCGGGGAGCTGTTTTTT. The entire variable domain, with the rest obtained from reference TRBV7-9 and TRBJ2-2, is as follows: DTGVSQNPRHKITKRGQNVTFRCDPISEHNRLYWYRQTLGQGPEFLTYFQNEAQLEKSRLLSDRFSAERPKGSFSTLEIQRTEQGDSAMYLCASSFGQGETGELFFGEGSRLTVL.

CDR3 region: CASTSSGGNYGYTF. CDR3 sequence (DNA): TGTGCCAGCACCTCCTCCGGGGGGAACTATGGCTACACCTTC. The J gene is TRBJ1-2, the V gene TRBV6-5, with D perhaps TRBD1 (5 bases). This CDR3 is 14 amino acids long. Germline-derived CDR1 and CDR2 are MNHEY and SVGAGI. V dropped 7 bases and J dropped 2 bases, with 14 bases sitting between them.

CDR3 DNA: TGCGCCAGCAGCTTTCTAGCGGGAGGGCCATACGAGCAGTACTTC. The encoded protein is CASSFLAGGPYEQYF. V and J are TRBV5-1 and TRBJ2-7; 12 bases align to TRBD2. V lost 2 bases and J lost 4; bases outside the gene matches: 4. This CDR3 is 15 amino acids long. Germline values: CDR1 SGHRS, CDR2 YFSETQ.

About this clone: Because it lacks the conserved phenylalanine or tryptophan at the end, this CDR3 is likely a read error. The gene calls are TRBV5-1 and TRBJ2-7; 8 bases line up with TRBD2. This CDR3 is built from 13 residues. Germline CDR1 SGHRS, CDR2 YFSETQ. Losses at the gene ends were 2 bases for V and 3 bases for J; bases not matched to a gene: 1. CDR3 bases: TGCGCCAGCAGCTTCGGGGGGGTCTACGAGCAGTACCTC. It encodes CASSFGGVYEQYL.